This paragraph reports one T cell receptor beta chain. Seattle enrolled patients during active infection and tracked them longitudinally. From germline, CDR1 is SGDLS and CDR2 YYNGEE. The trim removed 0 bases at V and 6 bases at J, leaving 6 bases unmatched. The CDR3 extends over 15 amino acids. The data stem from a study of blood T cell repertoires in COVID-19. Study overall: COVID-19 samples from acute and convalescent phases originated in the United States, Italy and Spain. The analysed material was cDNA or gDNA that came from T cells, B-cell-depleted T cells, or PBMCs.

Produced via immunoSEQ multiplex PCR; TCRdb's table is partial and in-frame only. The data hold about 170,000 clones, with approximately 90% observed a single time. Sequencing input: peripheral blood. This chain uses TRBV9 with TRBJ2-1; 7 bases match TRBD2. The TCR originated in a man aged 18 to 30 with COVID-19, enrolled during active disease. CDR3 bases: TGTGCCAGCAGCGTAGCCCCAGGACTAGGCAATGAGCAGTTCTTC. It encodes CASSVAPGLGNEQFF. Complete variable domain (other parts from reference TRBV9 and TRBJ2-1): DSGVTQTPKHLITATGQRVTLRCSPRSGDLSVYWYQQSLDQGLQFLIQYYNGEERAKGNILERFSAQQFPDLHSELNLSSLELGDSALYFCASSVAPGLGNEQFFGPGTRLTVL.